The 19 T cell receptor beta chains in this list originate from one sample, sequenced in a study of beta chain features in type 1 diabetes. Expressed TCRB transcripts were sequenced because the entire RNA isolate underwent reverse transcription. The table came from immunoSEQ multiplex PCR; TCRdb's copy has only in-frame clones and leaves some out. Of some 240,000 clones listed, about a tenth were seen once; the top ten hold approximately 1.4%. Sequencing was done on a sample of central memory CD4+ T cells from blood. These receptors came from a man in his late teens or twenties in good health.

This clone appeared many times. The V call is TRBV6-5, the J call TRBJ2-7; 12 bases align to TRBD2. Germline V CDR1 and CDR2: MNHEY, SVGAGI. CDR3 length: 15 amino acids. J gave up 4 bases and V 6 bases, and 7 bases lay outside the gene matches. CDR3 in DNA: TGTGCCAGCAGAAACCCGGGGACTAGCGGGTACGAGCAGTACTTC. Its translation is CASRNPGTSGYEQYF.

This clone was picked up many times. The V call is TRBV4-3, the J call TRBJ2-1; D is uncertain. The CDR3 is 14 amino acids. The V end lost 3 bases, the J end lost 5 bases, and 11 bases lay between the germline ends. Germline V lookup: CDR1 LGHNA, CDR2 YSLEER. In DNA, the CDR3 is TGCGCCAGCAGCCAGGCCGGGTCCAACAATGAGCAGTTCTTC. Translation: CASSQAGSNNEQFF.

The chain links TRBV27 to TRBJ2-4; TRBD1 is a possible D gene (6 bases). Between the trimmed V and J ends, which lost 7 bases and 0 bases, there was a span of 13 bases. This CDR3 region has 15 residues. Germline-derived CDR1 and CDR2 are MNHEY and SMNVEV (reference sequence). The CDR3 DNA reads as TGTGCCAGCACCGGGCAGGGGCTAGCCAAAAACATTCAGTACTTC. It codes for CASTGQGLAKNIQYF.

This sequence joins TRBV4-1 and TRBJ2-1; a possible D gene is TRBD2 (6 bases). Germline CDR1 is MGHRA and CDR2 is YSYEKL. The length of the CDR3 is 17 residues. Trimming pared 1 base from V and 2 bases from J, leaving 15 bases between. CDR3 amino acids: CASSQGGGSTTYNEQFF. CDR3 bases: TGCGCCAGCAGCCAAGGAGGAGGGTCGACTACCTACAATGAGCAGTTCTTC.

This chain links TRBV15 with TRBJ2-1; D remains ambiguous. V was clipped by 1 base and J by 8 bases, with 6 bases between them. This CDR3 region has 12 residues. Germline lookup yields CDR1 LNHNV and CDR2 YYDKDF (reference sequence). CDR3 residues: CATSRVSYEQFF. The CDR3 DNA sequence: TGTGCCACCAGCAGAGTGAGTTATGAGCAGTTCTTC.

The chain is built from TRBV28 and TRBJ2-1; D may be TRBD2 (5 bases). V was clipped by 6 bases and J by 14 bases, with 14 bases between them. Germline V gene lookup returns CDR1 MDHEN and CDR2 SYDVKM. The CDR3 is made up of 11 amino acids. The CDR3 sequence is CASSLTRVKFF. Here the CDR3 DNA reads TGTGCCAGCAGCCTCACTAGGGTTAAGTTCTTC. Combining the CDR3 with reference TRBV28 and TRBJ2-1 gives the whole variable domain DVKVTQSSRYLVKRTGEKVFLECVQDMDHENMFWYRQDPGLGLRLIYFSYDVKMKEKGDIPEGYSVSREKKERFSLILESASTNQTSMYLCASSLTRVKFFGPGTRLTVL.

This clone was detected only a few times. The chain recombines TRBV6-5 with TRBJ2-3; TRBD2 aligns across 8 bases. V was pared by 6 bases and J by 6 bases, with 8 bases of the junction left unmatched. The CDR3 length is 14 residues. Germline CDR1 MNHEY, CDR2 SVGAGI. The CDR3 region is CASRFSGTVDTQYF. The DNA for the CDR3 is TGTGCCAGCAGGTTTAGCGGGACGGTGGATACGCAGTATTTT.

This clone was detected a few times. The rearrangement joins TRBV6-5 to TRBJ2-1; 11 nucleotides line up with TRBD2. The V gene's germline CDR1 is MNHEY and CDR2 SVGAGI. The CDR3 contains 15 residues. After removal of 4 bases from V and 7 bases from J, the junction contained 6 bases not matched to a gene. The DNA for the CDR3 is TGTGCCAGCAGTTCAAATAGCGGGAGGGCTAATGAGCAGTTCTTC. Amino acids: CASSSNSGRANEQFF.

There are a few counts of this clone. J is TRBJ2-7 and V is TRBV7-9; TRBD1 or TRBD2 may be the D gene (5 bases each). Trimming pared 5 bases from V and 0 bases from J, leaving 14 bases between. Germline V lookup: CDR1 SEHNR, CDR2 FQNEAQ (reference sequence). CDR3 length equals 15 residues. CDR3 bases: TGTGCCAGCAGCGCTCTCCGGGGCTTCTCCTACGAGCAGTACTTC. It translates to CASSALRGFSYEQYF.

This rearrangement joins TRBV5-1 to TRBJ2-1; D is ambiguous. CDR1 and CDR2 from the germline V gene are SGHRS and YFSETQ. V was shortened by 2 bases and J by 8 bases, with 17 bases between the two germline ends. This CDR3 is 15 amino acids long. The CDR3 DNA follows: TGCGCCAGCAGCTTCATGGACGGCCGGATCCATGAGCAGTTCTTC. It yields the protein CASSFMDGRIHEQFF.

This clone was counted a few times. The chain combines TRBV10-3 with TRBJ2-7; TRBD2 matches at 10 bases. CDR1 is ENHRY and CDR2 is SYGVKD in the germline V gene. V lost 8 bases, J lost 1 base, and 5 bases stayed unmatched. The CDR3 has 14 residues. The CDR3 sequence: CAIAGTSASYEQYF. CDR3 nucleotides: TGTGCCATCGCGGGGACTAGCGCTTCCTACGAGCAGTACTTC.

This clone showed up many times. This rearrangement joins TRBV4-1 to TRBJ2-1; TRBD2 is a possible D gene (5 bases). Germline-derived CDR1 and CDR2 are MGHRA and YSYEKL. Between the trimmed V and J ends, which lost 7 bases and 4 bases, there was a span of 11 bases. The CDR3 is 13 amino acids. CDR3 amino acids: CASKDFKYNEQFF. The CDR3 DNA is TGCGCCAGCAAGGACTTTAAGTACAATGAGCAGTTCTTC.

This clone occurred many times. This chain joins TRBV7-2 and TRBJ2-3, with a weak D call TRBD1 (5 bases). The CDR3 loop spans 14 amino acids. V lost 4 bases, J lost 6 bases, and 14 bases lay in between. Germline assignment: CDR1 SGHTA and CDR2 FQGNSA. CDR3 loop: CASSSRPRGDTQYF. CDR3 DNA: TGTGCCAGCAGCTCCAGACCTAGGGGCGATACGCAGTATTTT.

On this clone: One junction end disagrees with the germline gene, perhaps due to a read error. The chain uses TRBV15 and TRBJ2-1; D call uncertain. The CDR3 is 15 amino acids. Germline CDR1 LNHNV, CDR2 YYDKDF (reference sequence). The DNA for the CDR3 is TGTGCCACCTGCAGAGATGGGCAGCTTAACAATGAGCAGTTCTTC. This encodes CATCRDGQLNNEQFF.

The chain joins TRBV7-8 to TRBJ2-1; TRBD2 is a possible D gene (6 bases). CDR1 is SGHVS, CDR2 FQNEAQ, per germline. Trimming removed 2 bases at V and 1 base at J, with 9 bases between. This CDR3 region has 15 residues. CDR3 loop: CASSLMGGSYNEQFF. CDR3 nucleotide sequence: TGTGCCAGCAGCTTAATGGGGGGTTCCTACAATGAGCAGTTCTTC.

CDR3 protein: CAWTGAANTGELFF. DNA of the CDR3: TGTGCCTGGACTGGGGCGGCGAACACCGGGGAGCTGTTTTTT. The rearrangement joins TRBV30 to TRBJ2-2, with D possibly being TRBD1 (5 bases). The CDR3 length is 14 residues. Germline loops: CDR1 GTSNPN, CDR2 SVGIG (reference sequence). V was pared by 4 bases and J by 0 bases, with 9 bases between.

This clone showed up many times. The same CDR3 also results from other DNA sequences found in this sample. CDR3 amino acids: CASRPGGPSSYEQYF. CDR3 sequence (DNA): TGTGCCAGCCGTCCCGGGGGGCCGAGCTCCTACGAGCAGTACTTC. J is TRBJ2-7 and V is TRBV27; a possible D gene is TRBD2 (7 bases). Trimming shortened V by 8 bases and J by 0 bases, and 17 bases separated the two germline ends. In germline, CDR1 is MNHEY, CDR2 SMNVEV (reference sequence). CDR3 size: 15 residues.

The rearrangement joins TRBV27 to TRBJ1-2; 9 nucleotides line up with TRBD1. The ends lost 2 bases at V and 5 bases at J; junction bases unmatched: 3. This CDR3 contains 14 residues. Germline lookup yields CDR1 MNHEY and CDR2 SMNVEV (reference sequence). The CDR3 nucleotides are TGTGCCAGCAGTTTAATGGGACAGGGATATGGCTACACCTTC. It is translated as CASSLMGQGYGYTF.

This clone was seen only a few times. The genes are TRBV4-3 and TRBJ2-6; tentative D call: TRBD1 (5 bases). Trimming removed 2 bases at V and 2 bases at J, with 13 bases between. The length of the CDR3 is 17 residues. Germline loops: CDR1 LGHNA, CDR2 YSLEER. This CDR3 is CASSQYAQGAGANVLTF. The CDR3 coding sequence is TGCGCCAGCAGCCAATACGCCCAGGGCGCTGGGGCCAACGTCCTGACTTTC.